The 20 T cell receptor beta chains below all came from one sample that was sequenced in a study of metastatic and nonmetastatic thyroid tumors. Using MiXCR, TCRdb re-called clones from the PCR reads. The table has some 20,000 clones, 35% to 40% seen once; the top ten hold about 26%. Each patient went into thyroid surgery without having received any treatment. Sequenced input: tumor tissue. The origin of the receptors is a female donor with papillary thyroid cancer or a benign thyroid nodule (not recorded which). Some clones in this sample may be carry-over from other donors' samples.

The chain couples TRBV6-2 or TRBV6-3 to TRBJ2-1; no firm D call. CDR3 length: 15 residues. V was shortened by 2 bases and J by 0 bases, with 8 bases between the two germline ends. Looked up from germline, CDR1 is MNHEY and CDR2 is SVGEGT. The CDR3 is CASSYEESSYNEQFF. CDR3 coding DNA: TGTGCCAGCAGTTACGAAGAGAGCTCCTACAATGAGCAGTTCTTC.

This chain links TRBV3-1 with TRBJ2-5; D is unclear. V shed 2 bases and J shed 1 base, with 2 bases lying between them. This CDR3 region has 12 residues. The germline gives CDR1 LGHDT, CDR2 YNNKEL (reference sequence). Written as DNA, the CDR3 is TGTGCCAGCAGCCAACTCCAAGAGACCCAGTACTTC. It specifies CASSQLQETQYF.

The chain uses TRBV6-1 and TRBJ2-7; D is tentatively TRBD1 or TRBD2 (5 bases each). V was cut by 1 base and J by 2 bases, with 21 bases left in between. There are 18 residues in the CDR3. The germline CDR1 and CDR2 sequences are MNHNS and SASEGT. Written as DNA, the CDR3 is TGTGCCAGCAGTGAAGAGACGTACCTCCCGGGACGGCCCTACGAGCAGTACTTC. This translates into CASSEETYLPGRPYEQYF.

The CDR3 DNA reads as TGTGCCAGCAGTTCCCCCCAGGGAGGGAGCTATGGCTACACCTTC. Translating it yields CASSSPQGGSYGYTF. V usage is TRBV28 and J usage is TRBJ1-2; tentatively, D is TRBD1 (5 bases). Germline values: CDR1 MDHEN, CDR2 SYDVKM. The V end lost 4 bases, the J end lost 4 bases, and 16 bases lay between the germline ends. The CDR3 length is 15 residues.

This clone was detected only a few times. This rearrangement joins TRBV28 to TRBJ2-1, with 7 bases matching TRBD1. V lost 3 bases and J lost 7; bases outside the gene matches: 6. CDR3 length: 14 amino acids. The germline gives CDR1 MDHEN, CDR2 SYDVKM. The DNA of the CDR3 is TGTGCCAGCAGTTTTCTGACAGGGCGGAATGAGCAGTTCTTC. Its translation is CASSFLTGRNEQFF.

The chain combines TRBV5-1 with TRBJ2-7; 8 nucleotides agree with TRBD1. The CDR3 totals 14 residues. Germline CDR1 is SGHRS and CDR2 is YFSETQ. V lost 4 bases and J lost 4; bases outside the gene matches: 7. This CDR3 is CASSPLQGEYEQYF. As DNA, the CDR3 is TGCGCCAGCAGCCCACTACAGGGGGAGTACGAGCAGTACTTC. Full variable domain (remainder filled in from reference TRBV5-1 and TRBJ2-7): KAGVTQTPRYLIKTRGQQVTLSCSPISGHRSVSWYQQTPGQGLQFLFEYFSETQRNKGNFPGRFSGRQFSNSRSEMNVSTLELGDSALYLCASSPLQGEYEQYFGPGTRLTVT.

This rearrangement joins TRBV30 to TRBJ1-3; D unclear. V lost 0 bases and J lost 0, with 6 bases in between. Germline CDR1 GTSNPN, CDR2 SVGIG (reference sequence). The CDR3 has 14 residues. CDR3 sequence: CAWSVSSSGNTIYF. CDR3 DNA: TGTGCCTGGAGTGTATCTAGCTCTGGAAACACCATATATTTT.

The rearrangement uses TRBV29-1 and TRBJ1-2; TRBD1 matches 9 bases. Germline V gives CDR1 SQVTM, CDR2 ANQGSEA. The CDR3 sequence is 13 residues long. The V gene end was trimmed by 6 bases and the J gene end by 4 bases; junction bases not matched to a gene: 6. The CDR3 here is CSVGQGPPYGYTF. The DNA for the CDR3 is TGCAGCGTAGGACAGGGGCCTCCCTATGGCTACACCTTC.

This chain uses TRBV3-1 with TRBJ2-1, with 11 bases that match TRBD2. The CDR3 totals 16 residues. CDR1 is LGHDT, CDR2 YNNKEL, per germline (reference sequence). J gave up 9 bases and V 0 bases, and 7 bases lay outside the gene matches. This CDR3 reads CASSQDQLAGEGEQFF. The CDR3 bases are TGTGCCAGCAGCCAAGACCAACTAGCGGGAGAGGGTGAGCAGTTCTTC.

This clone is a singleton in its sample. The rearrangement joins TRBV11-2 to TRBJ2-1; 7 bases line up with TRBD2. Germline lookup yields CDR1 SGHAT and CDR2 FQNNGV. The length of the CDR3 is 15 residues. Trimming removed 4 bases from V and 2 bases from J; junction bases left unmatched: 5. The CDR3: CASSSWEGTYNEQFF. CDR3 sequence (DNA): TGTGCCAGCAGCTCGTGGGAGGGGACCTACAATGAGCAGTTCTTC. The full variable domain, rest sourced from reference TRBV11-2 and TRBJ2-1, is EAGVAQSPRYKIIEKRQSVAFWCNPISGHATLYWYQQILGQGPKLLIQFQNNGVVDDSQLPKDRFSAERLKGVDSTLKIQPAKLEDSAVYLCASSSWEGTYNEQFFGPGTRLTVL.

The V call is TRBV7-2, the J call TRBJ2-7; D uncertain. Germline-derived CDR1 and CDR2 are SGHTA and FQGNSA. V was shortened by 2 bases and J by 5 bases, with 10 bases between the two germline ends. This CDR3 region has 13 residues. CDR3 region: CASSLYTADEQYF. For the CDR3, the DNA is TGTGCCAGCAGCTTATATACAGCCGACGAGCAGTACTTC.

The genes are TRBV5-1 and TRBJ1-2, with a weak D call TRBD1 (6 bases). V was clipped by 0 bases and J by 7 bases, with 10 bases between them. This CDR3 is built from 13 residues. The germline CDR1 and CDR2 sequences are SGHRS and YFSETQ. In nucleotides, the CDR3 is TGCGCCAGCAGCTTGGACAGGGCGAGTGGCTACACCTTC. Protein: CASSLDRASGYTF. Full variable domain (outside the CDR3, taken from reference TRBV5-1 and TRBJ1-2): KAGVTQTPRYLIKTRGQQVTLSCSPISGHRSVSWYQQTPGQGLQFLFEYFSETQRNKGNFPGRFSGRQFSNSRSEMNVSTLELGDSALYLCASSLDRASGYTFGSGTRLTVV.

This clone was counted only a few times. This chain joins TRBV6-1 and TRBJ1-5; a weak D match, TRBD1 (6 bases). The germline CDR1 and CDR2 sequences are MNHNS and SASEGT. V dropped 2 bases and J dropped 7 bases, with 15 bases sitting between them. The CDR3 contains 15 residues. CDR3 region: CASSEWGQGEQPQHF. The CDR3 DNA is TGTGCCAGCAGTGAATGGGGGCAGGGTGAGCAGCCCCAGCATTTT.

The chain recombines TRBV5-5 with TRBJ2-5; D unclear. The CDR3 covers 14 residues. Germline CDR1 reads SGHKS; CDR2 reads YYEKEE (reference sequence). V lost 5 bases and J lost 0, with 11 bases in between. CDR3 sequence reads: CASSLRRDQETQYF. The CDR3 region has the DNA TGTGCCAGCAGTTTACGTAGAGACCAAGAGACCCAGTACTTC.

This clone was detected only a few times. The chain uses TRBV6-1 and TRBJ2-7, with TRBD1 matching 10 bases. Germline-derived CDR1 and CDR2 are MNHNS and SASEGT. V dropped 7 bases and J dropped 6; count of bases not matched to a gene: 6. The CDR3 runs 13 residues. The CDR3 DNA reads TGTGCCAGCAAAGAGGACAGGGGGGGCGAGCAGTACTTC. The encoded protein is CASKEDRGGEQYF.

This chain uses TRBV7-9 with TRBJ1-6; no clear D. This CDR3 has 13 residues. CDR1 is SEHNR and CDR2 is FQNEAQ in the germline V gene (reference sequence). Trimming pared 1 base from V and 8 bases from J, leaving 6 bases between. As DNA, the CDR3 is TGTGCCAGCAGCTTAGTTGTTGATTCACCCCTCCACTTT. This codes for CASSLVVDSPLHF.

The chain joins TRBV19 to TRBJ1-6; D gene uncertain. V lost 4 bases, J lost 0 bases, and 10 bases lay in between. The germline CDR1 and CDR2 sequences are LNHDA and SQIVND (reference sequence). The CDR3 is 16 amino acids. The CDR3 reads CASSTRKSSYNSPLHF. The DNA of the CDR3 is TGTGCCAGTAGTACCAGGAAGAGCTCCTATAATTCACCCCTCCACTTT.

The chain is built from TRBV9 and TRBJ2-1, with TRBD2 matching over 7 bases. The ends lost 0 bases at V and 0 bases at J; junction bases unmatched: 3. The CDR3 consists of 16 residues. Germline CDR1 and CDR2: SGDLS and YYNGEE. The CDR3, as DNA: TGTGCCAGCAGCGTAGGTCTAGCGGCCTCCTACAATGAGCAGTTCTTC. Protein product: CASSVGLAASYNEQFF. Using reference TRBV9 and TRBJ2-1 for the parts outside the CDR3, the full variable domain is DSGVTQTPKHLITATGQRVTLRCSPRSGDLSVYWYQQSLDQGLQFLIQYYNGEERAKGNILERFSAQQFPDLHSELNLSSLELGDSALYFCASSVGLAASYNEQFFGPGTRLTVL.

The rearrangement joins TRBV25-1 to TRBJ1-4; 7 bases align to TRBD1. The CDR3 contains 15 residues. CDR1 MGHDK and CDR2 SYGVNS come from the germline V gene. The V gene end was trimmed by 2 bases and the J gene end by 7 bases; junction bases not matched to a gene: 7. The CDR3 DNA follows: TGTGCCAGCAGTGAACCTACCTCAGGGGGTGAAAAACTGTTTTTT. Translated: CASSEPTSGGEKLFF.

The rearrangement joins TRBV6-1 to TRBJ1-2; D might be TRBD1 (5 bases). Germline CDR1 and CDR2: MNHNS and SASEGT. This CDR3 has 12 amino acids. Trimming took 6 bases from V and 4 from J, leaving 9 bases between them. CDR3 sequence (DNA): TGTGCCAGCAGCCCGGGACGCTATGGCTACACCTTC. Amino acid sequence: CASSPGRYGYTF.